In its sample, the clone carrying this TCR beta chain was seen a few times. Its antigen is as yet unknown. This CDR3 comprises 17 residues. V was pared by 4 bases and J by 1 base, with 13 bases of the junction left unmatched. The germline CDR1 and CDR2 sequences are LGHNA and YNFKEQ. The data derive from a study of identical twins. Study findings and constraints: Part of the zero-insertion signal could reflect confounding by invariant MAIT and iNKT cells.

MiXCR was run by TCRdb on the 5' RACE reads, yielding one entry per CDR3 protein. The table lists some 1,600,000 distinct CDR3 sequences, about 32% of them singletons, with about 0.27% in the top ten. The genes are TRBV4-2 and TRBJ2-7; 7 positions agree with TRBD1. Sequencing was carried out using cord blood. The sequence was collected from a newborn girl in good health. DNA for the CDR3: TGTGCCAGCAGCCCCTCTAAGAGGACAGGAGCTTCCTACGAGCAGTACTTC. Translated: CASSPSKRTGASYEQYF.